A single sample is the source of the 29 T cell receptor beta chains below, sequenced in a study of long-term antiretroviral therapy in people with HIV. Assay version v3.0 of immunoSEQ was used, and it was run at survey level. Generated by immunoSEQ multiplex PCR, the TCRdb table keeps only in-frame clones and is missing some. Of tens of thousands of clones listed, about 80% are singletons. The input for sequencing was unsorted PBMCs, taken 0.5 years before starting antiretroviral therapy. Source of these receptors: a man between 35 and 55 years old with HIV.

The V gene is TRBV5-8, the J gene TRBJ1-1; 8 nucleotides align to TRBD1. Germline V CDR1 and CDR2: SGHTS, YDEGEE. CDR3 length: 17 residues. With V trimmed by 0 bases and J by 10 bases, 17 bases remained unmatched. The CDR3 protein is CASSLGGTGFFLPRAFF. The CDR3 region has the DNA TGTGCCAGCAGCTTGGGCGGGACAGGATTTTTTCTTCCTCGAGCTTTCTTT.

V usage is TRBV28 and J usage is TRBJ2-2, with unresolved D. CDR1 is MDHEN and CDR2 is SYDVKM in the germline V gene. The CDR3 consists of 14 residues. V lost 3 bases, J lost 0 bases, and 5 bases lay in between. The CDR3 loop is CASSFPANTGELFF. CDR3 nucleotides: TGTGCCAGCAGTTTCCCTGCGAACACCGGGGAGCTGTTTTTT.

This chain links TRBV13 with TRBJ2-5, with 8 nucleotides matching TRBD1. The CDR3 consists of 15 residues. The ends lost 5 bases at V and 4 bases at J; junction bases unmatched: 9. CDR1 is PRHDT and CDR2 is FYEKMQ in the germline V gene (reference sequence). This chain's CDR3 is CASSQRQGRVETQYF. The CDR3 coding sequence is TGTGCCAGCAGCCAGAGACAGGGGCGAGTAGAGACCCAGTACTTC.

As DNA, the CDR3 is TGTGCCAGCAGTGAAGGGACAGGGCTGTATGGCTACACCTTC. Amino acids: CASSEGTGLYGYTF. This rearrangement joins TRBV6-5 to TRBJ1-2, with TRBD1 matching over 9 bases. The CDR3 runs 14 residues. Germline V gene sequence: CDR1 MNHEY, CDR2 SVGAGI. J gave up 5 bases and V 5 bases, and 6 bases lay outside the gene matches.

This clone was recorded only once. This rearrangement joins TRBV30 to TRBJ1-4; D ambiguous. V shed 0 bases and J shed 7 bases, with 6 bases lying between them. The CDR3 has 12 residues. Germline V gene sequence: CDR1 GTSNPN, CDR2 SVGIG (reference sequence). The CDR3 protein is CAWSVLSEKLFF. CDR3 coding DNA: TGTGCCTGGAGTGTACTCTCTGAAAAACTGTTTTTT. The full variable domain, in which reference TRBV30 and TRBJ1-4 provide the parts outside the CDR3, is SQTIHQWPATLVQPVGSPLSLECTVEGTSNPNLYWYRQAAGRGLQLLFYSVGIGQISSEVPQNLSASRPQDRQFILSSKKLLLSDSGFYLCAWSVLSEKLFFGSGTQLSVL.

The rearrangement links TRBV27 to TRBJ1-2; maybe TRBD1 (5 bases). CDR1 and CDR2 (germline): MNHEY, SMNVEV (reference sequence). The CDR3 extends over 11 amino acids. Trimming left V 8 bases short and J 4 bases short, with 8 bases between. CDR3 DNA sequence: TGTGCCAGCGGCAGGGTCTATGGCTACACCTTC. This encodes CASGRVYGYTF.

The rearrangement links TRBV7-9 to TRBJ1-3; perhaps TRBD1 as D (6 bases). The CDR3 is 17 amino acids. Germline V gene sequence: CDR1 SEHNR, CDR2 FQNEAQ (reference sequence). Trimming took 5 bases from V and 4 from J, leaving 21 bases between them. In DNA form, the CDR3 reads TGTGCCAGCAGCCAAATACTTACAGGGTCTGAGGGAAACACCATATATTTT. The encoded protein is CASSQILTGSEGNTIYF. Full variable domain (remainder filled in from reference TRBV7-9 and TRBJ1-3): DTGVSQNPRHKITKRGQNVTFRCDPISEHNRLYWYRQTLGQGPEFLTYFQNEAQLEKSRLLSDRFSAERPKGSFSTLEIQRTEQGDSAMYLCASSQILTGSEGNTIYFGEGSWLTVV.

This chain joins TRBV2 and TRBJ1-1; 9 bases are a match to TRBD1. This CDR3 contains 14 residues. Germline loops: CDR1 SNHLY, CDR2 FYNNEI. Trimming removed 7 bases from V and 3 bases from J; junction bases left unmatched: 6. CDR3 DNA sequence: TGTGCCAGCATTGATCGGGACAGGGACACTGAAGCTTTCTTT. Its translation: CASIDRDRDTEAFF.

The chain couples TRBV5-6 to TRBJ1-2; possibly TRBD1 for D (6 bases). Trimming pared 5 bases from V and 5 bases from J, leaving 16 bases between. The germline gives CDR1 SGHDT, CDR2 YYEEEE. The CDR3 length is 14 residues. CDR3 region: CASRRGRTAYGYTF. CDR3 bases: TGTGCCAGCAGGAGGGGTCGGACAGCGTATGGCTACACCTTC.

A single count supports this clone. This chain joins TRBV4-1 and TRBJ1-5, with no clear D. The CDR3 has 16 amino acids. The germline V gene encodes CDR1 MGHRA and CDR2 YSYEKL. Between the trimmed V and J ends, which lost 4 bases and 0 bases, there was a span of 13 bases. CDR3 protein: CASSLGLGPSNQPQHF. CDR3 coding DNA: TGCGCCAGCAGCCTAGGGCTAGGGCCTAGCAATCAGCCCCAGCATTTT.

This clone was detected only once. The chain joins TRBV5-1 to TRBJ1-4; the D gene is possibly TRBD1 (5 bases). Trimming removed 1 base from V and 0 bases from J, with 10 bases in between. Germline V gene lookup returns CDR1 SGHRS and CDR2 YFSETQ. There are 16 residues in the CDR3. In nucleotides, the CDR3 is TGCGCCAGCAGCTTGACGGGGCCCACAACTAATGAAAAACTGTTTTTT. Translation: CASSLTGPTTNEKLFF.

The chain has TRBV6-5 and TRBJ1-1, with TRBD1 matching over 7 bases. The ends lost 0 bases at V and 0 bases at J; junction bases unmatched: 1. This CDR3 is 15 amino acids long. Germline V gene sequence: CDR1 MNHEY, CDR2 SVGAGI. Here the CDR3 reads CASSYSQGVNTEAFF. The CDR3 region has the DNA TGTGCCAGCAGTTACTCGCAGGGGGTGAACACTGAAGCTTTCTTT.

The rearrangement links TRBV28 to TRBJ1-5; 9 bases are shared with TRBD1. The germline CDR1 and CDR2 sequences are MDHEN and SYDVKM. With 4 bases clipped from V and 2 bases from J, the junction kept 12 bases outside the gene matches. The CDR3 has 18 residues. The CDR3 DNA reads TGTGCCAGCAGTTCCCTTAGGGTGGACAGGGGTGGCAATCAGCCCCAGCATTTT. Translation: CASSSLRVDRGGNQPQHF.

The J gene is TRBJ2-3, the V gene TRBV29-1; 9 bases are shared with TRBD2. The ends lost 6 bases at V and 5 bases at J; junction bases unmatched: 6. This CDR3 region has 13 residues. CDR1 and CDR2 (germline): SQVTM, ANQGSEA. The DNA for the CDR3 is TGCAGCGTGGCGGGGGGGCAGAAAGATACGCAGTATTTT. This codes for CSVAGGQKDTQYF.

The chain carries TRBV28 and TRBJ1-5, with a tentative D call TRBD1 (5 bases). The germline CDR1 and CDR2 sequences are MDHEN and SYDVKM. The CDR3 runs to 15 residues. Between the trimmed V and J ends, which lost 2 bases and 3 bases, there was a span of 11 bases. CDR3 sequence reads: CASSLEQALNQPQHF. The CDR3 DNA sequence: TGTGCCAGCAGTTTAGAACAGGCTCTCAATCAGCCCCAGCATTTT.

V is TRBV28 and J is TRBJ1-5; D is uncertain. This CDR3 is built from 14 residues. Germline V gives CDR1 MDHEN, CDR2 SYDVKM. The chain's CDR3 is CANGRTRSNQPQHF. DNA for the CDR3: TGTGCGAACGGGAGAACCCGTAGCAATCAGCCCCAGCATTTT.

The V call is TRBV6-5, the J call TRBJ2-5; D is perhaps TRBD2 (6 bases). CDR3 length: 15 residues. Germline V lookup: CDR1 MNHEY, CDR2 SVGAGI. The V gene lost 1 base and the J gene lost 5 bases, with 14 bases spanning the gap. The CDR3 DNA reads TGTGCCAGCAGTTACTTAGATGCGGGGAGGGAGACCCAGTACTTC. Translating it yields CASSYLDAGRETQYF.

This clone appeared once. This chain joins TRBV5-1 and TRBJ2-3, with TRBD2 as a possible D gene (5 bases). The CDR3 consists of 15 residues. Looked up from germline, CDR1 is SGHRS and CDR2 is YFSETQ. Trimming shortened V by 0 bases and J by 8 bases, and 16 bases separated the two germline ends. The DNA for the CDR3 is TGCGCCAGCAGCTTGGTGAGGGCCCGGGTAGGTACGCAGTATTTT. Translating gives CASSLVRARVGTQYF.

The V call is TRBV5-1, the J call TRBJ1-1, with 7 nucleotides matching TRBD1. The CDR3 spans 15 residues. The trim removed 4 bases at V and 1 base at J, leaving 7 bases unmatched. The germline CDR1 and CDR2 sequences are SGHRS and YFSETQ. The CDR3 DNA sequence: TGCGCCAGCAGCCCCCGGACAGGAGCGAACACTGAAGCTTTCTTT. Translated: CASSPRTGANTEAFF.

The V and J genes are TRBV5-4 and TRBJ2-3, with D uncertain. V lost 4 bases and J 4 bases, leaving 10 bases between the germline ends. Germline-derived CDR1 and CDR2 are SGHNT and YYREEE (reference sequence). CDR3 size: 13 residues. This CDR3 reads CASSRRDSDTQYF. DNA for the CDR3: TGTGCCAGCAGCCGACGAGACTCAGATACGCAGTATTTT.

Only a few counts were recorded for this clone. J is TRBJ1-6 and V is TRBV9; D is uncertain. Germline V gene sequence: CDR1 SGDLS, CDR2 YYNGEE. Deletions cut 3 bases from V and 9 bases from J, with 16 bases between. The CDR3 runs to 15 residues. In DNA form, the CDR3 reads TGTGCCAGCAGCGATCAAAGGCCGGGAGGTTCACCCCTCCACTTT. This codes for CASSDQRPGGSPLHF.

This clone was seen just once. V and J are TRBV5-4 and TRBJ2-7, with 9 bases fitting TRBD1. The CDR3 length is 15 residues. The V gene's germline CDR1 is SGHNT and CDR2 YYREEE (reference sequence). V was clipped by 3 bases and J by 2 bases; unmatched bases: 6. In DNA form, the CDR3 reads TGTGCCAGCAGCTCGACGAGACAGGGGGCCTACGAGCAGTACTTC. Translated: CASSSTRQGAYEQYF.

The CDR3 DNA follows: TGTGCCAGTAGTAAGGTCGATGCTAGCAATCAGCCCCAGCATTTT. It yields the protein CASSKVDASNQPQHF. J is TRBJ1-5 and V is TRBV19; D is unresolved. Trimming cost V 4 bases and J 0 bases, with 10 bases left between them. The CDR3 has 15 amino acids. CDR1 and CDR2 (germline): LNHDA, SQIVND (reference sequence).

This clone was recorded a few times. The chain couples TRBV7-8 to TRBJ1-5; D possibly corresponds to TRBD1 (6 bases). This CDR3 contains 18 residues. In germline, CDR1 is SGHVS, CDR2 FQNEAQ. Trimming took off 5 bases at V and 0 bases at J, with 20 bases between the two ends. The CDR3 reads CASSQNRDTSYSNQPQHF. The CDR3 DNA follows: TGTGCCAGCAGCCAAAACCGGGACACCTCTTATAGCAATCAGCCCCAGCATTTT.

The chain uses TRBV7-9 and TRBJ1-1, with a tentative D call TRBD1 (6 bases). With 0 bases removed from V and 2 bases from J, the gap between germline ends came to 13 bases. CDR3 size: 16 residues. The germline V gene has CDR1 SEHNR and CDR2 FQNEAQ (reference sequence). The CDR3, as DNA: TGTGCCAGCAGCTTAGCCGGGACATTTTTTAACACTGAAGCTTTCTTT. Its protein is CASSLAGTFFNTEAFF.

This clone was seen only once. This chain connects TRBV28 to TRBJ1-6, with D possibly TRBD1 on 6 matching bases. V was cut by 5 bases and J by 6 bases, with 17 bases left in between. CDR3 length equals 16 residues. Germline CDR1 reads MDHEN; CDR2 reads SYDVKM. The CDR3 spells CASSGGRGYFNSPLHF. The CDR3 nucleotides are TGTGCCAGCAGTGGGGGGAGGGGGTACTTTAATTCACCCCTCCACTTT.

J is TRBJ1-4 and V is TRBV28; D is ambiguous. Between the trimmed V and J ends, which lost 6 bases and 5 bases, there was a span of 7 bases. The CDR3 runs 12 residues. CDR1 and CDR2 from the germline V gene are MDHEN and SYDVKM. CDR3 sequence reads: CASRALNEKLFF. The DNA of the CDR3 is TGTGCCAGCAGGGCTTTAAATGAAAAACTGTTTTTT.

Here the CDR3 DNA reads TGTGCCAGTAGTATTGGACAGAGCAATCAGCCCCAGCATTTT. Translation gives CASSIGQSNQPQHF. The V gene is TRBV19, the J gene TRBJ1-5; weak D call: TRBD1 (6 bases). The CDR3 is made up of 14 amino acids. CDR1 and CDR2 from the germline V gene are LNHDA and SQIVND (reference sequence). Between the trimmed V and J ends, which lost 3 bases and 1 base, there was a span of 7 bases.

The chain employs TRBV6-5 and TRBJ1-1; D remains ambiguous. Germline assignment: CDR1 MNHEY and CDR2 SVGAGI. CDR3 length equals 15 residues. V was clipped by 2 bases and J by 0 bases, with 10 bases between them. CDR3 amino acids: CASSYGALMNTEAFF. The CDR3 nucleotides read TGTGCCAGCAGTTACGGCGCCCTGATGAACACTGAAGCTTTCTTT.